The 14 T cell receptor beta chains given below trace back to one sample, sequenced in a study of response to subunit inactivated influenza vaccine. TCRdb redid the calling of the RT-PCR reads with MiXCR, one entry per CDR3 protein. The sample has 400,000 to 650,000 distinct CDR3 sequences, around 7.7% seen once. Here the sequenced sample was PBMCs from blood, taken about 23 months after vaccination. The receptors shown here come from a man aged 45 to 75 who received an inactivated influenza vaccine.

This clonotype was counted between two and nine times. The chain joins TRBV6-6 to TRBJ2-2; no firm D call. The CDR3 contains 11 residues. Trimming removed 6 bases at V and 6 bases at J, with 5 bases between. Germline loops: CDR1 MNHNY, CDR2 SVGAGI (reference sequence). DNA for the CDR3: TGTGCCAGCAGGCAATCCGGGGAGCTGTTTTTT. Its translation is CASRQSGELFF.

In this sample, this clonotype turned up a few times. This chain connects TRBV20-1 to TRBJ1-6; TRBD1 matches at 10 bases. Germline-derived CDR1 and CDR2 are DFQATT and SNEGSKA (reference sequence). After removal of 3 bases from V and 3 bases from J, the junction contained 8 bases not matched to a gene. This CDR3 has 17 amino acids. Here the CDR3 reads CSARDMDRGIYNSPLHF. CDR3 sequence (DNA): TGCAGTGCTAGGGATATGGACAGGGGGATCTATAATTCACCCCTCCACTTT.

A few counts support this clonotype. This chain joins TRBV7-2 and TRBJ2-5, with D perhaps being TRBD1 or TRBD2 (5 bases each). The CDR3 is 15 amino acids. CDR1 and CDR2 (germline): SGHTA, FQGNSA. Trimming took off 5 bases at V and 1 base at J, with 14 bases between the two ends. CDR3 DNA: TGTGCCAGCAGCCCGGGGCCCTTGGCCCAAGAGACCCAGTACTTC. Protein product: CASSPGPLAQETQYF. Looking up the rest from reference TRBV7-2 and TRBJ2-5 gives the full variable domain: GAGVSQSPSNKVTEKGKDVELRCDPISGHTALYWYRQSLGQGLEFLIYFQGNSAPDKSGLPSDRFSAERTGGSVSTLTIQRTQQEDSAVYLCASSPGPLAQETQYFGPGTRLLVL.

This clonotype was counted between two and nine times. V is TRBV10-3 and J is TRBJ2-5; D possibly corresponds to TRBD2 (6 bases). Germline values: CDR1 ENHRY, CDR2 SYGVKD. With 2 bases removed from V and 2 bases from J, the gap between germline ends came to 21 bases. The length of the CDR3 is 18 residues. The DNA of the CDR3 is TGTGCCATCAGTGAGCGAGGGACTGGTATTCGGGGACAAGAGACCCAGTACTTC. Its translation is CAISERGTGIRGQETQYF.

Only a few counts were recorded for this clonotype. The genes are TRBV28 and TRBJ2-7; a possible D gene is TRBD1 (7 bases). V lost 4 bases and J lost 0, with 19 bases in between. CDR1 MDHEN and CDR2 SYDVKM come from the germline V gene. CDR3 length: 17 amino acids. The CDR3 DNA is TGTGCCAGCAGTTCCACCCGGACAGGACTAAGCTCCTACGAGCAGTACTTC. It codes for CASSSTRTGLSSYEQYF.

This clonotype was detected many times. The chain recombines TRBV12-3 or TRBV12-4 with TRBJ1-5; no clear D gene. The CDR3 consists of 13 residues. The V end was cut by 5 bases, the J end by 0 bases, with 5 bases between. The DNA for the CDR3 is TGTGCCAGCAGTCGTAATAGCAATCAGCCCCAGCATTTT. Protein product: CASSRNSNQPQHF.

This clonotype was seen many times. The chain recombines TRBV6-5 with TRBJ2-7; TRBD1 or TRBD2 may be the D gene (5 bases each). The CDR3 covers 16 residues. The germline V and J ends were trimmed by 5 bases and 2 bases, with 19 bases remaining between them. Germline values: CDR1 MNHEY, CDR2 SVGAGI. CDR3 in DNA: TGTGCCAGCAGTACTCAATTCCGGGGCTCCCCCTACGAGCAGTACTTC. Its translation is CASSTQFRGSPYEQYF.

This clonotype has at least ten counts. CDR3 DNA: TGTGCCAGCAGAATAGGACGGGGCTCGAACACCGGGGAGCTGTTTTTT. Protein product: CASRIGRGSNTGELFF. This chain connects TRBV2 to TRBJ2-2; D may correspond to TRBD1 or TRBD2 (5 bases each). The CDR3 spans 16 residues. Germline CDR1 SNHLY, CDR2 FYNNEI. Trimming removed 6 bases from V and 0 bases from J, with 14 bases in between.

There are a few counts of this clonotype. This sequence joins TRBV9 and TRBJ1-1; 8 bases are a match to TRBD1. The V segment lost 4 bases and the J segment 5 bases; nucleotides outside the gene matches: 10. The germline gives CDR1 SGDLS, CDR2 YYNGEE. The CDR3 runs to 15 residues. CDR3 DNA sequence: TGTGCCAGCAGCCCCGCCCAGGGGGCTGGGACTGAAGCTTTCTTT. Its protein product is CASSPAQGAGTEAFF. The full variable domain, in which reference TRBV9 and TRBJ1-1 provide the parts outside the CDR3, is DSGVTQTPKHLITATGQRVTLRCSPRSGDLSVYWYQQSLDQGLQFLIQYYNGEERAKGNILERFSAQQFPDLHSELNLSSLELGDSALYFCASSPAQGAGTEAFFGQGTRLTVV.

This chain connects TRBV20-1 to TRBJ1-4; no clear D gene. Germline V CDR1 and CDR2: DFQATT, SNEGSKA (reference sequence). This CDR3 is 12 amino acids long. Trimming removed 0 bases from V and 8 bases from J, with 7 bases in between. CDR3 residues: CSARDQGEKLFF. The CDR3 region has the DNA TGCAGTGCTAGAGATCAAGGAGAAAAACTGTTTTTT.

The rearrangement uses TRBV20-1 and TRBJ2-1, with TRBD2 matching over 10 bases. The junction had 7 bases not matched to a gene; V was cut back by 2 bases and J by 6 bases. CDR1 is DFQATT, CDR2 SNEGSKA, per germline (reference sequence). The CDR3 covers 15 residues. CDR3 DNA: TGCAGTGCTAGATCCTGGACTAGCGGCCTCAATGAGCAGTTCTTC. Its translation is CSARSWTSGLNEQFF.

This clonotype showed up many times. The gene calls are TRBV20-1 and TRBJ1-1; maybe TRBD1 (6 bases). CDR1 DFQATT and CDR2 SNEGSKA come from the germline V gene (reference sequence). The CDR3 contains 14 residues. The V and J ends lost 2 bases and 7 bases respectively, with 17 bases between them. The CDR3 here is CSARFRGAIFEAFF. CDR3 bases: TGCAGTGCTAGATTCAGGGGCGCAATTTTTGAAGCTTTCTTT.

This clonotype was counted a few times. The V gene is TRBV6-5, the J gene TRBJ1-5, with 8 bases identical to TRBD1. The CDR3 loop spans 15 amino acids. The trim removed 4 bases at V and 4 bases at J, leaving 6 bases unmatched. The germline V gene has CDR1 MNHEY and CDR2 SVGAGI. CDR3 nucleotides: TGTGCCAGCAGTTCGACAGGGGACCTAAATCAGCCCCAGCATTTT. Its translation: CASSSTGDLNQPQHF.

This clonotype has a handful of counts. The V call is TRBV15, the J call TRBJ2-7; D possibly corresponds to TRBD2 (5 bases). Germline V gene sequence: CDR1 LNHNV, CDR2 YYDKDF (reference sequence). This CDR3 region has 15 residues. The germline V and J ends were trimmed by 3 bases and 3 bases, with 15 bases remaining between them. Here the CDR3 reads CATSRGRLLLYEQYF. DNA of the CDR3: TGTGCCACCAGCAGGGGCAGACTACTACTCTACGAGCAGTACTTC.